This T cell receptor (beta chain) is drawn from a study of shared clonotypes between healthy human individuals. The germline V gene encodes CDR1 MNHNY and CDR2 SVGAGI (reference sequence). Losses at the gene ends were 6 bases for V and 4 bases for J; bases not matched to a gene: 12. The CDR3 is 16 amino acids. Both subsets, CD45RA+ naive and CD45RA-negative memory, were split from the CD4+ cells. The method was immunoSEQ multiplex PCR; TCRdb's version includes in-frame clones alone and lacks a portion of them. The sample lists millions of clones; roughly 96% were seen once. The TCR comes from a man aged 18 to 30 in good health. The chain recombines TRBV6-6 with TRBJ1-1; TRBD1 aligns across 9 bases. Sample: naive CD4+ T cells sorted from blood. This sample's subset: CD45RA+ positively selected. The CDR3 DNA reads TGTGCCAGCAGAGACCCGCCCGGGACAGGGAGCACTGAAGCTTTCTTT. Translation: CASRDPPGTGSTEAFF.